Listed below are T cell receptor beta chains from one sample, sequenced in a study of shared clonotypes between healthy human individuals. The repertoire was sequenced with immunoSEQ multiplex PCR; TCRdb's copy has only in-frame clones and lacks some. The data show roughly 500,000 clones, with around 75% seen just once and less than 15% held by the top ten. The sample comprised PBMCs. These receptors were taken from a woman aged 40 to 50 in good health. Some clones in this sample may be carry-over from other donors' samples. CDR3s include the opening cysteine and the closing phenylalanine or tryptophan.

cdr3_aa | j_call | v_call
CASSIGGYSGNTIYF | TRBJ1-3 | TRBV19
CASSPIGRTAETQYF | TRBJ2-5 | TRBV5-6
CASSLSAGFLETQYF | TRBJ2-5 | TRBV7-6
CAIHLGTAHGYTF | TRBJ1-2 | TRBV7-9
CASSQEGAAKNIQYF | TRBJ2-4 | TRBV4-3
CASSQEEDQPQHF | TRBJ1-5 | TRBV4-1
CASTEPGLAGARSYNEQFF | TRBJ2-1 | TRBV5-1
CASRPGLAGSFEQFF | TRBJ2-1 | TRBV2
CASSYTSGRVSYEQYF | TRBJ2-7 | TRBV27
CASSQGAPHQGYNSPLHF | TRBJ1-6 | TRBV4-2
CASSLSDRSYGYTF | TRBJ1-2 | TRBV6-5
CASSQIQETQYF | TRBJ2-5 | TRBV19
CARGGTGPTGANVLTF | TRBJ2-6 | TRBV30
CAWSAQGTSGNTIYF | TRBJ1-3 | TRBV30
CSVPARVQGGTSTEAFF | TRBJ1-1 | TRBV29-1
CASSISTRGTEAFF | TRBJ1-1 | TRBV19
CASSAGLAYEQYF | TRBJ2-7 | TRBV7-9
CASSEGTEAFF | TRBJ1-1 | TRBV6-4
CATSTGTGILPYEQYF | TRBJ2-7 | TRBV15
CAWSTLGGADNEQFF | TRBJ2-1 | TRBV30
CASMGDGMNTEAFF | TRBJ1-1 | TRBV19
CASSPSGGDEQYF | TRBJ2-7 | TRBV18
CASSNSPAGLKEQFF | TRBJ2-1 | TRBV5-6
CASSVDRGETQYF | TRBJ2-5 | TRBV6-4
CAIERDREDTQYF | TRBJ2-3 | TRBV10-3
CASSQEGPTEPTYEQYF | TRBJ2-7 | TRBV4-2
CASSSHGGFSYNEQFF | TRBJ2-1 | TRBV7-3
CASILAYEQYF | NA | TRBV6-1
CASRGPSTDTQYF | TRBJ2-3 | TRBV10-2
CASSLFFTDTQYF | TRBJ2-3 | TRBV28
CSGTQGSGSYNEQFF | TRBJ2-1 | TRBV29-1
CASSSQGAGNEQFF | TRBJ2-1 | TRBV7-9
CASSSNPGGQATEAFF | TRBJ1-1 | TRBV7-8
CASTKEWGHSNQPQHF | TRBJ1-5 | TRBV28
CSASGVDTQYF | TRBJ2-3 | TRBV20-1
CSVSRQGAAFF | TRBJ1-1 | TRBV29-1
CAWSGFGGSNYEQYF | TRBJ2-7 | TRBV30
CASSYQTGAWYEQYF | NA | TRBV6-5
CASSLLWTGASRSNQPQHF | TRBJ1-5 | TRBV28
CASSLDRESGGYTF | TRBJ1-2 | TRBV2
CASSQRVGYEQYF | TRBJ2-7 | TRBV7-2